The 30 T cell receptor beta chains reported below all come from one sample, sequenced in a study of blood T cell repertoires in COVID-19. Produced via immunoSEQ multiplex PCR; TCRdb's table is partial and in-frame only. The table includes roughly 82,000 clones, 90% detected once. Specimen: peripheral blood. The receptors stem from a woman between 50 and 59 years old in a cohort sampled during active COVID-19.

The chain recombines TRBV7-6 with TRBJ1-5; D unclear. CDR1 and CDR2 (germline): SGHVS, FNYEAQ. The CDR3 contains 15 residues. V lost 1 base and J 4 bases, leaving 11 bases between the germline ends. CDR3 residues: CASSLVSGSNQPQHF. The DNA of the CDR3 is TGTGCCAGCAGCTTAGTGTCGGGGTCAAATCAGCCCCAGCATTTT.

The chain joins TRBV6-6 to TRBJ1-1; 12 bases agree with TRBD1. With 4 bases clipped from V and 5 bases from J, the junction kept 8 bases outside the gene matches. The CDR3 has 16 amino acids. Per germline, CDR1 MNHNY and CDR2 SVGAGI (reference sequence). The chain's CDR3 is CASSSRDRGLGTEAFF. The CDR3 nucleotides read TGTGCCAGCAGTTCCCGGGACAGGGGGCTTGGTACTGAAGCTTTCTTT.

The rearrangement joins TRBV27 to TRBJ2-1, with TRBD2 matching 11 bases. CDR3 length: 15 amino acids. Germline loops: CDR1 MNHEY, CDR2 SMNVEV (reference sequence). V dropped 6 bases and J dropped 5; count of bases not matched to a gene: 6. DNA of the CDR3: TGTGCCAGCAGAAGAGGGACTAGCGGAGACAATGAGCAGTTCTTC. Translated: CASRRGTSGDNEQFF.

The V gene is TRBV20-1, the J gene TRBJ1-1; D is undetermined. Per germline, CDR1 DFQATT and CDR2 SNEGSKA (reference sequence). The CDR3 covers 11 residues. V gave up 3 bases and J gave up 4 bases, with 6 bases separating them. The DNA for the CDR3 is TGCAGTGCTAGCCCTCTCACTGAAGCTTTCTTT. Translated, it gives CSASPLTEAFF.

This chain links TRBV5-1 with TRBJ2-5; TRBD2 aligns across 8 bases. The length of the CDR3 is 15 residues. Germline trimming cut 0 bases from V and 5 bases from J; bases unmatched to any gene: 6. Germline V gene sequence: CDR1 SGHRS, CDR2 YFSETQ. CDR3 in DNA: TGCGCCAGCAGCTTGGACGGGAGGGAGGGCGAGACCCAGTACTTC. The encoded protein is CASSLDGREGETQYF. The full variable domain, in which reference TRBV5-1 and TRBJ2-5 provide the parts outside the CDR3, is KAGVTQTPRYLIKTRGQQVTLSCSPISGHRSVSWYQQTPGQGLQFLFEYFSETQRNKGNFPGRFSGRQFSNSRSEMNVSTLELGDSALYLCASSLDGREGETQYFGPGTRLLVL.

This clone was found once. In DNA, the CDR3 is TGTGCCAGCAGTTCCGGGCTCCGAGACAGTGAGCAGTTCTTC. This codes for CASSSGLRDSEQFF. J is TRBJ2-1 and V is TRBV28; a weak D match, TRBD1 (5 bases). V was trimmed by 4 bases and J by 9 bases, leaving 16 bases between them. The germline CDR1 and CDR2 sequences are MDHEN and SYDVKM. This CDR3 contains 14 residues.

V is TRBV29-1 and J is TRBJ2-1; tentatively, D is TRBD2 (7 bases). Per germline, CDR1 SQVTM and CDR2 ANQGSEA. Trimming left V 1 base short and J 6 bases short, with 13 bases between. The CDR3 is 14 residues long. The CDR3 coding sequence is TGCAGCGTTGAAGGGTTGGGAGGGGGCAATGAGCAGTTCTTC. This translates into CSVEGLGGGNEQFF.

The chain recombines TRBV7-2 with TRBJ2-1; TRBD2 aligns across 8 bases. The CDR3 has 17 residues. Germline CDR1 SGHTA, CDR2 FQGNSA. J lost 5 bases, V lost 5 bases, and 14 bases had no gene match. CDR3 bases: TGTGCCAGCAGCCAACCATCCAAGCGGGGGCTGCACAATGAGCAGTTCTTC. This codes for CASSQPSKRGLHNEQFF.

The CDR3 nucleotides are TGTGCTAGTGGTGACAACTGGAAGACAGGAGTCGTTTACAATGAGCAGTTCTTC. Amino acid sequence: CASGDNWKTGVVYNEQFF. This chain connects TRBV12-5 to TRBJ2-1, with D perhaps matching TRBD1 (6 bases). The CDR3 extends over 18 amino acids. CDR1 and CDR2 (germline): LGHNT, FRNRAP. Trimming left V 5 bases short and J 4 bases short, with 24 bases between.

V gene TRBV5-1 combines with J gene TRBJ2-1, with D maybe TRBD1 (5 bases). Trimming took 4 bases from V and 0 from J, leaving 14 bases between them. CDR1 is SGHRS and CDR2 is YFSETQ in the germline V gene. The CDR3 consists of 16 residues. This CDR3 reads CASSALTVGSYNEQFF. DNA for the CDR3: TGCGCCAGCAGCGCCCTGACAGTGGGCTCCTACAATGAGCAGTTCTTC.

V usage is TRBV6-5 and J usage is TRBJ2-2; the match to TRBD2 covers 7 bases. Germline V CDR1 and CDR2: MNHEY, SVGAGI. Losses at the gene ends were 0 bases for V and 3 bases for J; bases not matched to a gene: 1. The CDR3 totals 15 residues. The CDR3 loop reads CASSYSGLHTGELFF. The CDR3, as DNA: TGTGCCAGCAGTTACTCGGGACTACACACCGGGGAGCTGTTTTTT.

J is TRBJ2-1 and V is TRBV6-6; 10 bases align to TRBD2. The V gene's germline CDR1 is MNHNY and CDR2 SVGAGI (reference sequence). The J segment lost 6 bases and the V segment lost 9 bases, leaving 8 bases of the junction unmatched. The CDR3 is made up of 14 amino acids. CDR3: CASLAGVRSNEQFF. DNA of the CDR3: TGTGCCAGTCTAGCGGGAGTAAGGTCCAATGAGCAGTTCTTC.

V usage is TRBV7-2 and J usage is TRBJ1-2, with 10 bases that match TRBD1. The CDR3 covers 16 residues. Germline V gives CDR1 SGHTA, CDR2 FQGNSA. J was trimmed by 7 bases and V by 0 bases; bases with no gene match: 8. CDR3 in DNA: TGTGCCAGCAGCTTAGCGACGGACAGGGGGGAGGGTGGCTACACCTTC. Translating gives CASSLATDRGEGGYTF.

The chain uses TRBV4-1 and TRBJ2-4; 7 bases fit TRBD2. The CDR3 sequence is 14 residues long. Germline-derived CDR1 and CDR2 are MGHRA and YSYEKL. With V trimmed by 0 bases and J by 7 bases, 3 bases remained unmatched. The DNA of the CDR3 is TGCGCCAGCAGCCAAGAGGGGGGGATCAACATTCAGTACTTC. It translates to CASSQEGGINIQYF.

A single count supports this clone. The chain combines TRBV18 with TRBJ2-1; tentative D call: TRBD1 (6 bases). Deletions cut 2 bases from V and 8 bases from J, with 13 bases between. Germline V CDR1 and CDR2: KGHSH, LQKENI. The CDR3 consists of 14 residues. CDR3 protein: CASSPGTRRDEQFF. CDR3 nucleotides: TGTGCCAGCTCACCAGGGACACGGCGCGATGAGCAGTTCTTC.

The chain combines TRBV6-5 with TRBJ2-3; 7 bases align to TRBD2. Germline CDR1 MNHEY, CDR2 SVGAGI. V lost 6 bases to trimming and J lost 8 bases; unmatched junction nucleotides: 14. The CDR3 consists of 15 residues. CDR3 DNA sequence: TGTGCCAGCAGCTGGGGGACTACTCTTGGGGTTACGCAGTATTTT. Translating it yields CASSWGTTLGVTQYF.

The chain is built from TRBV28 and TRBJ2-4; D perhaps matches TRBD1 (5 bases). Trimming took 9 bases from V and 7 from J, leaving 28 bases between them. The CDR3 is made up of 17 amino acids. Germline CDR1 reads MDHEN; CDR2 reads SYDVKM. The CDR3, as DNA: TGTGCCAGTTCCCCCCAGGGTCCATCGGTGCGAGTTAACATTCAGTACTTC. It translates to CASSPQGPSVRVNIQYF.

The count of this clone is one. V and J are TRBV9 and TRBJ1-3; D is perhaps TRBD1 (5 bases). V lost 4 bases and J lost 6, with 17 bases in between. The CDR3 extends over 15 amino acids. CDR1 is SGDLS, CDR2 YYNGEE, per germline. In DNA form, the CDR3 reads TGTGCCAGCAGCCCGGCTGGGGGGGTGGAAAACACCATATATTTT. Translation: CASSPAGGVENTIYF.

V usage is TRBV5-1 and J usage is TRBJ1-6, with 9 bases identical to TRBD1. This CDR3 is built from 17 residues. The V segment lost 4 bases and the J segment 8 bases; nucleotides outside the gene matches: 13. The germline V gene encodes CDR1 SGHRS and CDR2 YFSETQ. The CDR3 here is CASSPLPGQGWDSPLHF. The CDR3 DNA reads TGCGCCAGCAGCCCCCTTCCAGGACAGGGGTGGGATTCACCCCTCCACTTT.

This sequence joins TRBV6-5 and TRBJ2-3, with 9 bases that match TRBD1. The CDR3 consists of 13 residues. Germline V CDR1 and CDR2: MNHEY, SVGAGI. V lost 5 bases to trimming and J lost 6 bases; unmatched junction nucleotides: 3. CDR3 coding DNA: TGTGCCAGCAGTACAGGGGGCTGGGATACGCAGTATTTT. Its translation: CASSTGGWDTQYF.

The gene calls are TRBV27 and TRBJ1-1; D remains ambiguous. The CDR3 length is 13 residues. Trimming removed 3 bases from V and 6 bases from J, with 11 bases in between. From germline, CDR1 is MNHEY and CDR2 SMNVEV (reference sequence). CDR3 in amino acids: CASSLAGWAEAFF. CDR3 in DNA: TGTGCCAGCAGTTTGGCGGGGTGGGCTGAAGCTTTCTTT.

The CDR3 spells CASSHLPTPGTEAFF. CDR3 nucleotides: TGTGCCAGCAGCCATTTGCCGACCCCGGGCACTGAAGCTTTCTTT. The J gene is TRBJ1-1, the V gene TRBV5-5; D uncertain. The germline V gene has CDR1 SGHKS and CDR2 YYEKEE (reference sequence). The V and J ends lost 4 bases and 4 bases respectively, with 17 bases between them. There are 15 residues in the CDR3.

This chain uses TRBV6-1 with TRBJ1-6; D unclear. The germline V gene encodes CDR1 MNHNS and CDR2 SASEGT. The CDR3 consists of 17 residues. Trimming left V 4 bases short and J 0 bases short, with 13 bases between. The CDR3 loop is CASSATAPASYNSPLHF. The CDR3, as DNA: TGTGCCAGCAGTGCAACAGCACCAGCCTCCTATAATTCACCCCTCCACTTT.

J is TRBJ2-2 and V is TRBV6-4; TRBD1 agrees at 8 bases. CDR1 MRHNA and CDR2 SNTAGT come from the germline V gene. The trim removed 8 bases at V and 4 bases at J, leaving 6 bases unmatched. This CDR3 region has 14 residues. CDR3 bases: TGTGCCAGCGCCGGACAGGGAGGCACCGGGGAGCTGTTTTTT. Protein sequence: CASAGQGGTGELFF.

The rearrangement uses TRBV27 and TRBJ1-5; 7 nucleotides agree with TRBD1. This CDR3 is built from 14 residues. The germline CDR1 and CDR2 sequences are MNHEY and SMNVEV (reference sequence). Trimming at V came to 6 bases and at J to 5 bases, leaving 7 bases not matched to a gene. The CDR3 sequence is CASSPGTADQPQHF. CDR3 DNA: TGTGCCAGCAGCCCGGGGACAGCAGATCAGCCCCAGCATTTT.

This chain uses TRBV7-2 with TRBJ2-1; TRBD2 aligns across 9 bases. Germline V gene data show CDR1 as SGHTA and CDR2 as FQGNSA. CDR3 length: 15 amino acids. Germline trimming cut 6 bases from V and 1 base from J; bases unmatched to any gene: 4. The chain's CDR3 is CASSQTSGSYNEQFF. Here the CDR3 DNA reads TGTGCCAGCAGTCAGACTAGCGGATCCTACAATGAGCAGTTCTTC. Full variable domain (missing parts from reference TRBV7-2 and TRBJ2-1): GAGVSQSPSNKVTEKGKDVELRCDPISGHTALYWYRQSLGQGLEFLIYFQGNSAPDKSGLPSDRFSAERTGGSVSTLTIQRTQQEDSAVYLCASSQTSGSYNEQFFGPGTRLTVL.

V gene TRBV27 combines with J gene TRBJ1-1, with D perhaps TRBD1 (5 bases). Trimming stripped 5 bases from V and 5 bases from J, with 15 bases between. CDR1 is MNHEY and CDR2 is SMNVEV in the germline V gene (reference sequence). The CDR3 consists of 14 residues. Written as DNA, the CDR3 is TGTGCCAGCAGTCGAATCGGACATACAACTGAAGCTTTCTTT. Amino acid sequence: CASSRIGHTTEAFF.

The chain has TRBV6-6 and TRBJ1-5, with D uncertain. CDR3 length: 12 residues. V lost 7 bases and J 4 bases, leaving 8 bases between the germline ends. The germline gives CDR1 MNHNY, CDR2 SVGAGI (reference sequence). The CDR3 sequence: CASKTGNQPQHF. CDR3 nucleotide sequence: TGTGCCAGCAAAACGGGGAATCAGCCCCAGCATTTT.

The chain links TRBV7-9 to TRBJ1-1, with a weak D call TRBD1 (6 bases). Deletions cut 5 bases from V and 3 bases from J, with 10 bases between. Germline V gene lookup returns CDR1 SEHNR and CDR2 FQNEAQ (reference sequence). This CDR3 is 13 amino acids long. This chain's CDR3 is CASSSPGDTEAFF. DNA of the CDR3: TGTGCCAGCAGCAGCCCAGGGGACACTGAAGCTTTCTTT.

The chain links TRBV25-1 to TRBJ2-1, with 9 bases matching TRBD1. J was trimmed by 9 bases and V by 3 bases; bases with no gene match: 18. The CDR3 has 18 residues. Germline assignment: CDR1 MGHDK and CDR2 SYGVNS. The CDR3 coding sequence is TGTGCCAGCAGTGAGGTGGAGGGACAGGGTAATAAACCGGGTGAGCAGTTCTTC. Encoded protein: CASSEVEGQGNKPGEQFF.